This entry is about one T cell receptor (beta chain). Participant reports of clinical history set cohort assignment. Recovery among Cohort 3 donors was established by two negative PCRs, clearance, or symptom resolution. As originally analysed: Scientists estimated how many nucleated cells there were by amplifying reference gene primers. Using immunoSEQ multiplex PCR, the repertoire was profiled, and TCRdb retains in-frame clones only, with some absent. For V, J and clone size, that table is used; D and trimming come from the DNA. Here the sample spans about 240,000 clones, around 88% being singletons. The entry originates in a study of blood T cell repertoires in COVID-19. Study summary: Material from acute and convalescent COVID-19 was sourced from the United States, Italy and Spain.

V was clipped by 7 bases and J by 5 bases; unmatched bases: 2. The CDR3 has 13 residues. The germline V gene encodes CDR1 MDHEN and CDR2 SYDVKM. V usage is TRBV28 and J usage is TRBJ2-1; 10 nucleotides align to TRBD1. This receptor was taken from a woman in her twenties or thirties who had recovered from COVID-19. The sequenced sample consisted of PBMCs or T cells enriched from blood (not recorded which). The CDR3, as DNA: TGTGCCAGCATGGACAGGGGGAACAATGAGCAGTTCTTC. Protein sequence: CASMDRGNNEQFF.